This TCR beta chain was found in a study of beta chain features in type 1 diabetes. Study information: All samples combined gave 90 million to 130 million sorted cells for examination.

Overall study results and limits: Type 1 diabetes patients had moderately but significantly shorter TCRB CDR3s in all four CD4+ subsets.

With respect to this clone: What it binds is not known.

Trimming shortened V by 9 bases and J by 7 bases, and 16 bases separated the two germline ends. Germline-derived CDR1 and CDR2 are MDHEN and SYDVKM. This CDR3 spans 14 amino acids. Each donor gave one heparinised blood draw averaging about 120 mL. Sorted CD4+ subsets: naive, central memory, regulatory, stem cell-like memory (CD45RO/CCR7/CD25/CD127/CD95/CD27 panel). Sorting gave populations that all exceeded 98% purity. Expressed TCRB transcripts were sequenced, since all the RNA that had been isolated was reverse transcribed. Assay used: immunoSEQ multiplex PCR; TCRdb lists only in-frame clones, some missing. The table records about 23,000 clones, around 63% of them present only once.

The sequence was obtained from a man in his late teens or twenties with type 1 diabetes. The source material was Tregs from blood. V and J are TRBV28 and TRBJ1-6; D is unresolved. The CDR3 DNA sequence: TGTGCCAGTCGCAACCCGGGGAAAAATTCACCCCTCCACTTT. Amino acids: CASRNPGKNSPLHF. The full variable domain, in which reference TRBV28 and TRBJ1-6 provide the parts outside the CDR3, is DVKVTQSSRYLVKRTGEKVFLECVQDMDHENMFWYRQDPGLGLRLIYFSYDVKMKEKGDIPEGYSVSREKKERFSLILESASTNQTSMYLCASRNPGKNSPLHFGNGTRLTVT.